The T cell receptor beta chain described here comes from a study of OX40 agonist ivuxolimab in advanced cancers. In the study overall: Recorded diagnoses for dose-escalation patients were hepatocellular carcinoma, melanoma, renal cell or head and neck cancer. Whole-study findings and limits: At doses 0.1 to 3.0 mg/kg, CD4+ and CD8+ clones expanded. There were, on average, more expanded clones in CD8+ T cells than in CD4+.

Patients had blood sampled at baseline and again on cycle 4 day 1 and cycle 7 day 1. The CDR3 has 15 residues. Trimming cost V 3 bases and J 7 bases, with 16 bases left between them. CDR1 LNHDA and CDR2 SQIVND come from the germline V gene (reference sequence). As to this clone: Its specificity is unknown.

Here immunoSEQ multiplex PCR was the method, and the copy in TCRdb shows in-frame clones only, minus some. The data show just over 80,000 clones, 87% seen once. Sequenced here: CD4+ or CD8+ T cells sorted from blood, sampled in a trial of the OX40 agonist ivuxolimab. This sequence joins TRBV19 and TRBJ1-5; D may be TRBD1 (5 bases). The source is an adult with an advanced solid tumor such as melanoma, head and neck, liver or kidney cancer. The CDR3 is CASSIRDGGLQPQHF. For the CDR3, the DNA is TGTGCCAGTAGTATCCGAGACGGGGGTCTGCAGCCCCAGCATTTT.